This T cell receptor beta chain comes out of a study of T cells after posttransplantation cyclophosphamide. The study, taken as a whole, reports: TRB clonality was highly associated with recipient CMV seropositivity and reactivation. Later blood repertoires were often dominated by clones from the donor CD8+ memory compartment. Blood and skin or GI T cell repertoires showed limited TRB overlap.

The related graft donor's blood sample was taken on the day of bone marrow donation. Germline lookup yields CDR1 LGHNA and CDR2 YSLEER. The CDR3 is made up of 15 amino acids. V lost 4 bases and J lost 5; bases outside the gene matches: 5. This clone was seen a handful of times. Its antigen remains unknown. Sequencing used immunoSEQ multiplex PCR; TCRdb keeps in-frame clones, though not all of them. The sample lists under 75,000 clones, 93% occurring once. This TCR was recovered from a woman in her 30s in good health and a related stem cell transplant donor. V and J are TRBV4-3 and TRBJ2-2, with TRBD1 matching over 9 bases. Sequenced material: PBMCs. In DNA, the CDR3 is TGCGCCAGCAGCCCCGGGGACAGGGATACCGGGGAGCTGTTTTTT. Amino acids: CASSPGDRDTGELFF.